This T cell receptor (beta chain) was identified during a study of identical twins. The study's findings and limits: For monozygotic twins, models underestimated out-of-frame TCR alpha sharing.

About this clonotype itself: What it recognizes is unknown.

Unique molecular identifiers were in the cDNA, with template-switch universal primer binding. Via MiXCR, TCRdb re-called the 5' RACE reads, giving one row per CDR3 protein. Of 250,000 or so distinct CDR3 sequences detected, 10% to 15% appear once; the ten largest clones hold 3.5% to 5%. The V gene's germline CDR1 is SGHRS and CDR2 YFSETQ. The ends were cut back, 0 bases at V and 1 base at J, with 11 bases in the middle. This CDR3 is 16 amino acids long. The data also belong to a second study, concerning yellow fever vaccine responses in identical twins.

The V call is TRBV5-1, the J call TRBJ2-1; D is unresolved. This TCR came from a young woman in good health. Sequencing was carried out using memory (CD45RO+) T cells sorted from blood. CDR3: CASSLVSGVSYNEQFF. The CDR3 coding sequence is TGCGCCAGCAGCTTGGTGAGTGGGGTGTCCTACAATGAGCAGTTCTTC. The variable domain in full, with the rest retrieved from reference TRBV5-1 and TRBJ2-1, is KAGVTQTPRYLIKTRGQQVTLSCSPISGHRSVSWYQQTPGQGLQFLFEYFSETQRNKGNFPGRFSGRQFSNSRSEMNVSTLELGDSALYLCASSLVSGVSYNEQFFGPGTRLTVL.